This T cell receptor (beta chain) was retrieved from a study of T-cell reconstitution after alpha-beta-depleted transplantation in children. Study conclusions and caveats: Reports say that about two months after transplant, the alpha-beta T cells came out of several hundred graft clones that had expanded. T cells produced anew were the main source of T-cell counts and diversity one year after transplant.

This sample's TCRbeta library carried unique molecular identifier barcodes. TCRdb fed the PCR reads into MiXCR, producing one record per CDR3 protein. The sample holds roughly 200,000 distinct CDR3 sequences, 11% seen once. This clonotype has a count of ten or more. Its target is not known. V shed 0 bases and J shed 4 bases, with 10 bases lying between them. CDR1 is SGHDT and CDR2 is YYEEEE in the germline V gene. CDR3 length: 15 residues. The material sequenced was PBMCs, taken before TCRalphabeta/CD19-depleted stem cell transplant. The sequence came from a child less than two years old with acute myeloid leukemia, due to receive a stem cell transplant. The chain combines TRBV5-6 with TRBJ2-2; D call uncertain. In DNA form, the CDR3 reads TGTGCCAGCAGCTTGGTGGGCATACTCACCGGGGAGCTGTTTTTT. Its protein product is CASSLVGILTGELFF. Complete variable domain (other parts from reference TRBV5-6 and TRBJ2-2): DAGVTQSPTHLIKTRGQQVTLRCSPKSGHDTVSWYQQALGQGPQFIFQYYEEEERQRGNFPDRFSGHQFPNYSSELNVNALLLGDSALYLCASSLVGILTGELFFGEGSRLTVL.